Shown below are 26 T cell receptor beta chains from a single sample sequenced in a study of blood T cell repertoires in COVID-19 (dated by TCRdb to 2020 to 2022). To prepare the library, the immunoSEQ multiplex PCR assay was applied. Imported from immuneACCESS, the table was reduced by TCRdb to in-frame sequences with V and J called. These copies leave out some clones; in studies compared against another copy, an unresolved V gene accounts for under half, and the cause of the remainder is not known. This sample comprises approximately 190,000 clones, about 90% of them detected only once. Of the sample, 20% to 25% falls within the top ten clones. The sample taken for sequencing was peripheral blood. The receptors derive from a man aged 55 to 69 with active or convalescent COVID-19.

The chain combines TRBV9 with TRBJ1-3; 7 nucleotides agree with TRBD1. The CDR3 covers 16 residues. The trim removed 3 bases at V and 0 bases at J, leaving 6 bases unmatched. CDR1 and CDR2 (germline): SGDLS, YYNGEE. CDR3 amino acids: CASSGRTGSSGNTIYF. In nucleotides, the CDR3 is TGTGCCAGCAGCGGACGGACAGGCTCCTCTGGAAACACCATATATTTT.

The CDR3 protein is CASSLPGGDTQYF. The CDR3 nucleotides read TGCGCCAGCAGCTTGCCCGGGGGAGATACGCAGTATTTT. The J gene is TRBJ2-3, the V gene TRBV5-1; D may be TRBD2 (6 bases). The CDR3 totals 13 residues. V dropped 1 base and J dropped 5 bases, with 8 bases sitting between them. Germline values: CDR1 SGHRS, CDR2 YFSETQ.

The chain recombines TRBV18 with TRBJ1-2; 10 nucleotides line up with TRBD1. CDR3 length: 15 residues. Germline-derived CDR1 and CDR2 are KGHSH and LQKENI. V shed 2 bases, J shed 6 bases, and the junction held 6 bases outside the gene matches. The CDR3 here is CASSPFPGQGNGYTF. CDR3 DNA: TGTGCCAGCTCACCATTTCCGGGACAGGGGAATGGCTACACCTTC. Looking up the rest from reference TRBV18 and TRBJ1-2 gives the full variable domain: NAGVMQNPRHLVRRRGQEARLRCSPMKGHSHVYWYRQLPEEGLKFMVYLQKENIIDESGMPKERFSAEFPKEGPSILRIQQVVRGDSAAYFCASSPFPGQGNGYTFGSGTRLTVV.

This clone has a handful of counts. The CDR3 DNA reads as TGTGCCAGCAGTCAACAGGGGGCGCAGTACTTC. It codes for CASSQQGAQYF. The chain is built from TRBV28 and TRBJ2-7, with TRBD1 identical over 9 bases. The CDR3 sequence is 11 residues long. From germline, CDR1 is MDHEN and CDR2 SYDVKM. Trimming cost V 5 bases and J 9 bases; bases outside gene matches: 2.

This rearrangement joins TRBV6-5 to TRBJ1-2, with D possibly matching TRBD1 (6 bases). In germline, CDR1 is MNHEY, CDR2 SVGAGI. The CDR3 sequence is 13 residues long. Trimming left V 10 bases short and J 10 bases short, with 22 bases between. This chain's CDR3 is CATREWDKGHYTF. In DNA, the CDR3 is TGTGCCACCAGGGAGTGGGACAAAGGACACTACACCTTC.

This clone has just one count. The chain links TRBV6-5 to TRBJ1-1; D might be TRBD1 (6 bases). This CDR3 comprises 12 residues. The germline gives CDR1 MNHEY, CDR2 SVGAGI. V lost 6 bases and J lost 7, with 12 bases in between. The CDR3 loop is CASSTTGVEAFF. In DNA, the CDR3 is TGTGCCAGCAGCACGACAGGTGTTGAAGCTTTCTTT.

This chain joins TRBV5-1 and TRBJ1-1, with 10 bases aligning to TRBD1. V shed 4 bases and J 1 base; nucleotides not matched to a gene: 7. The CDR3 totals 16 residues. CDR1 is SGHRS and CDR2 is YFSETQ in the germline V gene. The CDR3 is CASSSLRDRGNTEAFF. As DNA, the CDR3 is TGCGCCAGCAGCAGCCTCCGGGACAGGGGGAACACTGAAGCTTTCTTT.

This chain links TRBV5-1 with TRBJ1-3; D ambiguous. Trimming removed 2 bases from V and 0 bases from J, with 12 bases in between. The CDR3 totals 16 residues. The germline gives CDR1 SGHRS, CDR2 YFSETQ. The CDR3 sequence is CASSFSGQDSGNTIYF. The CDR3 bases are TGCGCCAGCAGCTTTAGCGGGCAGGACTCTGGAAACACCATATATTTT. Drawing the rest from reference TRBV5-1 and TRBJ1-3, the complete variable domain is KAGVTQTPRYLIKTRGQQVTLSCSPISGHRSVSWYQQTPGQGLQFLFEYFSETQRNKGNFPGRFSGRQFSNSRSEMNVSTLELGDSALYLCASSFSGQDSGNTIYFGEGSWLTVV.

The CDR3, as DNA: TGTGCCAGCAGCCCCACGGCAGGGTCTACCTACGAGCAGTACTTC. Its protein product is CASSPTAGSTYEQYF. V and J are TRBV9 and TRBJ2-7; weak D call: TRBD1 (5 bases). The CDR3 consists of 15 residues. V was shortened by 4 bases and J by 2 bases, with 16 bases between the two germline ends. The germline V gene encodes CDR1 SGDLS and CDR2 YYNGEE.

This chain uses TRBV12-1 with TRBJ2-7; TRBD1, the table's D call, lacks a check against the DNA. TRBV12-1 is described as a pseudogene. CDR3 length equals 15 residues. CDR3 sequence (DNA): TGTGCCAGCAGCTGCCCGGGACAGGGATCCTACGAGCAGTACTTC. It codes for CASSCPGQGSYEQYF.

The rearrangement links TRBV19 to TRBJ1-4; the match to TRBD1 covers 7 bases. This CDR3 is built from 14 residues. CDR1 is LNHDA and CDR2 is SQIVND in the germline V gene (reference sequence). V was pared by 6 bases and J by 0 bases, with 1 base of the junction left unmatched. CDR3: CASSDRATNEKLFF. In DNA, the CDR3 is TGTGCCAGTAGCGACAGGGCAACTAATGAAAAACTGTTTTTT. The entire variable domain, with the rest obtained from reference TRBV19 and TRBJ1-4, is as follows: DGGITQSPKYLFRKEGQNVTLSCEQNLNHDAMYWYRQDPGQGLRLIYYSQIVNDFQKGDIAEGYSVSREKKESFPLTVTSAQKNPTAFYLCASSDRATNEKLFFGSGTQLSVL.

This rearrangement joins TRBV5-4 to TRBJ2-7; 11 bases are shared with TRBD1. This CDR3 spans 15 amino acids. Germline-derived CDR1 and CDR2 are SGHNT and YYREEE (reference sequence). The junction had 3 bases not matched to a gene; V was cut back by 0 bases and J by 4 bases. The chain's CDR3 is CASSLGGTGGYEQYF. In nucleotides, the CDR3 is TGTGCCAGCAGCTTGGGTGGGACAGGGGGATACGAGCAGTACTTC.

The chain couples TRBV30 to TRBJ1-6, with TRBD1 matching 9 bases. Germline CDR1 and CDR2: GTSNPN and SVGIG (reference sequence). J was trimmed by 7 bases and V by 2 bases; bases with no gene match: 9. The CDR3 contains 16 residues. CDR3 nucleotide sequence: TGTGCCTGGAGTAGGAGAAGACAGGGGGGGAATTCACCCCTCCACTTT. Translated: CAWSRRRQGGNSPLHF.

The CDR3 bases are TGTGCCAGCACCATTGGGGCGGAAGGAGAAGGAGAGACCCAGTACTTC. It specifies CASTIGAEGEGETQYF. This chain links TRBV5-4 with TRBJ2-5, with D possibly being TRBD1 (5 bases). Germline V gene data show CDR1 as SGHNT and CDR2 as YYREEE (reference sequence). Trimming left V 6 bases short and J 4 bases short, with 22 bases between. The CDR3 extends over 16 amino acids.

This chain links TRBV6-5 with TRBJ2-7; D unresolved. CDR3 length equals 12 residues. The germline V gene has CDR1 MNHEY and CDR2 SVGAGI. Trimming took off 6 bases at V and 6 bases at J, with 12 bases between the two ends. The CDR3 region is CASSPSQAEQYF. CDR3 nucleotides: TGTGCCAGCAGCCCCAGCCAGGCCGAGCAGTACTTC.

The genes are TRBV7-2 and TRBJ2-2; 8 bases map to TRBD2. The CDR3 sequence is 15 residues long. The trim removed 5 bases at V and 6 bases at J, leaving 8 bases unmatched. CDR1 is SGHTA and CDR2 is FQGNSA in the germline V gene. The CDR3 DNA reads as TGTGCCAGCAGCCTACAGGGACTAGGCTCCGGGGAGCTGTTTTTT. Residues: CASSLQGLGSGELFF.

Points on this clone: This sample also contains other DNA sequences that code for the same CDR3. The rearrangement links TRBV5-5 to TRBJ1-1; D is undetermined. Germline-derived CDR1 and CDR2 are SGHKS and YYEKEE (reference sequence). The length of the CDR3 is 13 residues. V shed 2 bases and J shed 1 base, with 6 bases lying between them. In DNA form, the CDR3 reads TGTGCCAGCAGCTTCGGAGGGAACACTGAAGCTTTCTTT. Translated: CASSFGGNTEAFF.

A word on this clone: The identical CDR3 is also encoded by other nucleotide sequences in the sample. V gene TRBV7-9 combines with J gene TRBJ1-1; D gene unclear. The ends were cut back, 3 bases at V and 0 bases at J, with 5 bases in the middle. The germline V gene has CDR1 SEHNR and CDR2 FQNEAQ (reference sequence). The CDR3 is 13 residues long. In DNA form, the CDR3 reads TGTGCCAGCAGCTTGCAGGTGAACACTGAAGCTTTCTTT. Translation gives CASSLQVNTEAFF.

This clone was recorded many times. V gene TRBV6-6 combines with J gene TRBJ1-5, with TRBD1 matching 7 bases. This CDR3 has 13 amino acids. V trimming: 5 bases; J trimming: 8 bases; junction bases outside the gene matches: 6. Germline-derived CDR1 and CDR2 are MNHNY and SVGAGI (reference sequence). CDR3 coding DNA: TGTGCCAGCAGTGACAGGGAGCATGAGCCCCAGCATTTT. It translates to CASSDREHEPQHF.

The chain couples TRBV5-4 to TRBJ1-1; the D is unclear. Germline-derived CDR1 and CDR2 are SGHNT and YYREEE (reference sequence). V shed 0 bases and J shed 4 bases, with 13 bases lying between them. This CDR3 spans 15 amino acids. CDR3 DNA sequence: TGTGCCAGCAGCTTGGATGGGGAGGAGGGCACTGAAGCTTTCTTT. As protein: CASSLDGEEGTEAFF. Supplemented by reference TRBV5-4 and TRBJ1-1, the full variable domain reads ETGVTQSPTHLIKTRGQQVTLRCSSQSGHNTVSWYQQALGQGPQFIFQYYREEENGRGNFPPRFSGLQFPNYSSELNVNALELDDSALYLCASSLDGEEGTEAFFGQGTRLTVV.

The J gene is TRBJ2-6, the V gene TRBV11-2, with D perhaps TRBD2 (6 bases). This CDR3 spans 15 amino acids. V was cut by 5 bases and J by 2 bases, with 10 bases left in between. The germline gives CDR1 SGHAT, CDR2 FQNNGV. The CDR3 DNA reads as TGTGCCAGCAGCCGAGGAGGGGCTGGGGCCAACGTCCTGACTTTC. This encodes CASSRGGAGANVLTF.

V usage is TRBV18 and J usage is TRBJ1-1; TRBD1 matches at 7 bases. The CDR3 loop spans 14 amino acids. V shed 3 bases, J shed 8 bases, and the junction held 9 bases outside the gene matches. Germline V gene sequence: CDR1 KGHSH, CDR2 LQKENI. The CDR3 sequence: CASSPQTGALEAFF. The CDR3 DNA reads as TGTGCCAGCTCACCTCAAACAGGGGCGCTCGAAGCTTTCTTT.

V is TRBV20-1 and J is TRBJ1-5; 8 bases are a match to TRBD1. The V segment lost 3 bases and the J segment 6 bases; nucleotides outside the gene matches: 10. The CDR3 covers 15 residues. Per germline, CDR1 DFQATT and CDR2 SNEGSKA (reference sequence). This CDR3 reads CSASIGQGSAQPQHF. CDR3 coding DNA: TGCAGTGCTAGTATCGGACAGGGATCAGCTCAGCCCCAGCATTTT.

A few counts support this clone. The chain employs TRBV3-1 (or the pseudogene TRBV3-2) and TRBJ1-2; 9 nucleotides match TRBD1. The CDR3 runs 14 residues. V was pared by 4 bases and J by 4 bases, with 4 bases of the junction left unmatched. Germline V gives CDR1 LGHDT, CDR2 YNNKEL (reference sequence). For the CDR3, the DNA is TGTGCCAGCAGCCCCACGGGACAGGGCTATGGCTACACCTTC. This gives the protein CASSPTGQGYGYTF.

CDR3 DNA sequence: TGTGCCAGCAGCTTGGTGCTAGCGGGGAACTACGAGCAGTACTTC. Protein sequence: CASSLVLAGNYEQYF. The rearrangement joins TRBV5-6 to TRBJ2-7; 9 bases are shared with TRBD2. CDR3 length: 15 residues. V gave up 0 bases and J gave up 3 bases; unmatched junction bases: 4. CDR1 and CDR2 from the germline V gene are SGHDT and YYEEEE.

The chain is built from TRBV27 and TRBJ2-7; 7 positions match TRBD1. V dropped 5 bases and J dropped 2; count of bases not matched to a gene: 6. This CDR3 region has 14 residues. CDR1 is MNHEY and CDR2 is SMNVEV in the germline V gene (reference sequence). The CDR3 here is CASSPGQIPYEQYF. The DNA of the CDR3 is TGTGCCAGCAGTCCGGGACAGATACCCTACGAGCAGTACTTC.